Listed below are T cell receptor beta chains from one sample, sequenced in a study of radiation and T cells in renal cell carcinoma. TCRdb's copy holds only in-frame clones and misses some; the assay was immunoSEQ multiplex PCR. This repertoire shows about 140,000 clones, less than 90% found once; its top ten account for around 17%. The sequences come from blood, collected from a patient whose treatment included radiotherapy and nephrectomy. These receptors were taken from a woman aged 45-65 years with renal cell carcinoma. CDR3s include the opening cysteine and the closing phenylalanine or tryptophan. The order of the fields is J gene, clone size, D gene, V gene, CDR3 protein, CDR3 DNA. The D gene is left open where the match is weak. Clone size, where shown, is once, few, many, or a class for clones that have expanded.

J: TRBJ2-1; size: -; D: -; V: TRBV7-3; CDR3: CASSPLSDNEQFF; DNA: TGTGCCAGCAGTCCCTTGAGCGACAATGAGCAGTTCTTC
J: TRBJ2-1; size: -; D: -; V: TRBV5-1; CDR3: CASSLPGAYNEQFF; DNA: TGCGCCAGCAGCTTACCGGGGGCGTACAATGAGCAGTTCTTC
J: TRBJ1-1; size: -; D: -; V: TRBV7-2; CDR3: CASSPRTVLANTEAFF; DNA: TGTGCCAGCAGCCCCCGGACAGTTTTGGCGAACACTGAAGCTTTCTTT
J: TRBJ1-1; size: -; D: -; V: TRBV5-5; CDR3: CASSISQLNTEAFF; DNA: TGTGCCAGCAGTATATCACAGCTAAACACTGAAGCTTTCTTT
J: TRBJ1-2; size: -; D: -; V: TRBV9; CDR3: CASSPRVSYGYTF; DNA: TGTGCCAGCAGCCCCAGGGTGTCTTATGGCTACACCTTC
J: TRBJ2-2; size: once; D: -; V: TRBV7-8; CDR3: CASSLDPGDRFAGELFF; DNA: TGTGCCAGCAGCTTAGATCCAGGGGACCGTTTCGCCGGGGAGCTGTTTTTT
J: TRBJ1-2; size: -; D: -; V: TRBV6-5; CDR3: CASSRDGYTF; DNA: TGTGCCAGCAGTCGGGATGGCTACACCTTC
J: TRBJ1-3; size: once; D: -; V: TRBV6-1; CDR3: CASSDVGSGNTIYF; DNA: TGTGCCAGCAGTGACGTCGGCTCTGGAAACACCATATATTTT
J: TRBJ2-3; size: -; D: TRBD2; V: TRBV4-2; CDR3: CASSPEGLAGGEQYF; DNA: TGTGCCAGCAGCCCCGAGGGCCTAGCGGGAGGTGAGCAGTATTTT
J: TRBJ2-1; size: -; D: -; V: TRBV7-6; CDR3: CASSRTTNNEQFF; DNA: TGTGCCAGCAGTCGGACTACCAACAATGAGCAGTTCTTC
J: TRBJ2-4; size: -; D: TRBD1; V: TRBV19; CDR3: CASSASDRGWSIQYF; DNA: TGTGCCAGTAGTGCGTCTGACAGGGGCTGGAGCATTCAGTACTTC
J: TRBJ1-1; size: few; D: -; V: TRBV29-1; CDR3: CSGSGRNTEAFF; DNA: TGCAGTGGAAGTGGGAGGAACACTGAAGCTTTCTTT
J: TRBJ1-4; size: -; D: -; V: TRBV4-3; CDR3: CASSQDLKDDGEKLFF; DNA: TGCGCCAGCAGCCAAGATCTAAAGGACGATGGGGAAAAACTGTTTTTT
J: TRBJ2-2; size: -; D: -; V: TRBV19; CDR3: CASSLENTGELFF; DNA: TGTGCCAGTAGCTTGGAAAATACCGGGGAGCTGTTTTTT
J: TRBJ1-5; size: -; D: TRBD1; V: TRBV4-3; CDR3: CASSPHRDSPNGGNQPQHF; DNA: TGCGCCAGCAGCCCCCACAGGGACAGCCCCAATGGGGGCAATCAGCCCCAGCATTTT
J: TRBJ2-7; size: -; D: TRBD1; V: TRBV10-1; CDR3: CASSWTGEYEQYF; DNA: TGCGCCAGCAGCTGGACAGGAGAATACGAGCAGTACTTC
J: TRBJ1-2; size: -; D: -; V: TRBV21-1; CDR3: CASSCGGESNYGYTF; DNA: TGTGCCAGCAGCTGCGGGGGGGAATCTAACTATGGCTACACCTTC
J: TRBJ2-2; size: -; D: TRBD2; V: TRBV4-1; CDR3: CASSLLGGSGGGELFF; DNA: TGCGCCAGCAGCCTCCTGGGGGGGAGCGGAGGCGGGGAGCTGTTTTTT
J: TRBJ2-3; size: once; D: -; V: TRBV7-2; CDR3: CASSPIRTDTQYF; DNA: TGTGCCAGCAGCCCAATCCGAACAGATACGCAGTATTTT
J: TRBJ2-7; size: -; D: -; V: TRBV9; CDR3: CASSVNYEQYF; DNA: TGTGCCAGCAGCGTTAACTACGAGCAGTACTTC
J: TRBJ2-5; size: -; D: -; V: TRBV25-1; CDR3: CASSPPGGKETQYF; DNA: TGTGCCAGCAGCCCCCCGGGTGGGAAGGAGACCCAGTACTTC
J: TRBJ2-6; size: -; D: -; V: TRBV19; CDR3: CASSTTGPGANVLTF; DNA: TGTGCCAGTAGTACTACAGGGCCCGGGGCCAACGTCCTGACTTTC
J: TRBJ2-7; size: -; D: TRBD2; V: TRBV5-4; CDR3: CASSSGTSGRLPHEQYF; DNA: TGTGCCAGCAGCTCCGGGACTAGCGGGAGACTGCCGCACGAGCAGTACTTC
J: TRBJ2-3; size: -; D: -; V: TRBV5-6; CDR3: CASSRRGALADTQYF; DNA: TGTGCCAGCTCCCGAAGGGGGGCCCTCGCAGATACGCAGTATTTT
J: TRBJ2-7; size: -; D: TRBD1; V: TRBV29-1; CDR3: CSTMTGDEQYF; DNA: TGCAGCACCATGACAGGGGACGAGCAGTACTTC
J: TRBJ2-2; size: -; D: -; V: TRBV4-2; CDR3: CASSQDRGTNTGELFF; DNA: TGTGCCAGCAGCCAAGACCGGGGGACGAACACCGGGGAGCTGTTTTTT
J: TRBJ2-7; size: -; D: -; V: TRBV28; CDR3: CASSLYPTEQYF; DNA: TGTGCCAGCAGTTTATACCCGACAGAGCAGTACTTC
J: TRBJ2-7; size: once; D: TRBD2; V: TRBV28; CDR3: CASSTGGSYEQYF; DNA: TGTGCCAGCAGTACGGGGGGATCCTACGAGCAGTACTTC
J: TRBJ1-2; size: -; D: -; V: TRBV27; CDR3: CASSPRADYGYTF; DNA: TGTGCCAGCAGCCCGCGGGCAGACTATGGCTACACCTTC
J: TRBJ1-1; size: -; D: -; V: TRBV18; CDR3: CASRDTEAFF; DNA: TGTGCCAGCAGAGACACTGAAGCTTTCTTT
J: TRBJ1-2; size: -; D: -; V: TRBV5-1; CDR3: CASSLGTNGYTF; DNA: TGCGCCAGCAGCCTAGGGACTAATGGCTACACCTTC
J: TRBJ1-4; size: -; D: -; V: TRBV7-2; CDR3: CASSLAWREKLFF; DNA: TGTGCCAGCAGCTTAGCGTGGAGGGAAAAACTGTTTTTT
J: TRBJ2-4; size: -; D: TRBD2; V: TRBV9; CDR3: CASSVEGSGRKNIQYF; DNA: TGTGCCAGCAGCGTAGAGGGTAGCGGGAGGAAAAACATTCAGTACTTC
J: TRBJ2-5; size: once; D: TRBD2; V: TRBV6-4; CDR3: CASSMTTSGDQETQYF; DNA: TGTGCCAGCAGTATGACGACTAGCGGGGACCAAGAGACCCAGTACTTC
J: TRBJ2-1; size: -; D: -; V: TRBV2; CDR3: CASSDHNEQFF; DNA: TGTGCCAGCAGTGACCACAATGAGCAGTTCTTC
J: TRBJ1-1; size: -; D: TRBD1; V: TRBV6-5; CDR3: CASSYSQGAGPEAFF; DNA: TGTGCCAGCAGTTACTCGCAGGGGGCTGGACCTGAAGCTTTCTTT
J: TRBJ1-3; size: -; D: -; V: TRBV6-5; CDR3: CASSYSNQGSGNTIYF; DNA: TGTGCCAGCAGTTACTCGAACCAGGGCTCTGGAAACACCATATATTTT
J: TRBJ1-4; size: -; D: TRBD1; V: TRBV5-1; CDR3: CASRPGTGGEKLFF; DNA: TGCGCCAGCAGACCCGGGACAGGGGGTGAAAAACTGTTTTTT
J: TRBJ2-3; size: -; D: TRBD1; V: TRBV5-1; CDR3: CASSFHSDRASTDTQYF; DNA: TGCGCCAGCAGCTTCCACTCAGACAGGGCCAGCACAGATACGCAGTATTTT
J: TRBJ2-5; size: -; D: -; V: TRBV23-1; CDR3: CASSQLGLRETQYF; DNA: TGCGCCAGCAGTCAATTAGGGTTGAGAGAGACCCAGTACTTC
J: TRBJ1-2; size: once; D: -; V: TRBV7-9; CDR3: CASSLGLEGGYTF; DNA: TGTGCCAGCAGCTTAGGTCTAGAGGGTGGCTACACCTTC
J: TRBJ2-1; size: -; D: -; V: TRBV11-3; CDR3: CASSLAGDEQFF; DNA: TGTGCCAGCAGCTTAGCAGGGGATGAGCAGTTCTTC
J: TRBJ2-1; size: -; D: TRBD2; V: TRBV4-3; CDR3: CASSQEGGSYNEQFF; DNA: TGCGCCAGCAGCCAAGAGGGGGGGTCCTACAATGAGCAGTTCTTC
J: TRBJ2-5; size: -; D: -; V: TRBV6-6; CDR3: CASSTSGTQYF; DNA: TGTGCCAGCAGTACCTCGGGGACCCAGTACTTC
J: TRBJ1-5; size: -; D: -; V: TRBV19; CDR3: CASSIVGSNQPQHF; DNA: TGTGCCAGTAGTATAGTTGGTAGCAATCAGCCCCAGCATTTT
J: TRBJ2-7; size: -; D: -; V: TRBV19; CDR3: CASSIALAAREQYF; DNA: TGTGCCAGTAGTATAGCCCTTGCGGCCCGGGAGCAGTACTTC
J: TRBJ1-1; size: few; D: -; V: TRBV10-1; CDR3: CASARGPNTEAFF; DNA: TGCGCCAGCGCACGGGGACCGAACACTGAAGCTTTCTTT
J: TRBJ2-2; size: once; D: -; V: TRBV11-3; CDR3: CASSLRVNTGELFF; DNA: TGTGCCAGCAGCTTACGGGTAAACACCGGGGAGCTGTTTTTT
J: TRBJ2-2; size: -; D: -; V: TRBV9; CDR3: CASSVGLTRSGELFF; DNA: TGTGCCAGCAGCGTAGGCCTCACTAGATCCGGGGAGCTGTTTTTT
J: TRBJ2-2; size: -; D: -; V: TRBV29-1; CDR3: CSVSVGAYGELFF; DNA: TGCAGCGTTAGTGTGGGAGCCTACGGGGAGCTGTTTTTT